The 2 T cell receptor beta chains presented below share a single source sample, sequenced in a study of blood T cells in healthy people across ages (dated by TCRdb to between 2014 and 2016). Library preparation employed 5' RACE. Sequenced using an Illumina HiSeq 2500. The second PCR ran for roughly 7 to 12 cycles and used a J-beta primer mix along with a sample-barcoded 5' primer. The public reads were reprocessed in TCRdb via fastp at Q25 and MiXCR, keeping in-frame beta chains. Rows are combined by CDR3 protein, so each entry shows the most common genes and DNA. This sample is represented by about 640,000 distinct CDR3 sequences; under 65% of them were singletons. The ten most abundant clones make up approximately 40% of the sample. The source material was blood. Every receptor here comes from a man aged 60 to 69 in good health.

In regard to this clonotype: A much larger clonotype is one base distant, so this may be a read error. The V and J genes are TRBV27 and TRBJ2-3; TRBD1 aligns across 7 bases. CDR3 length equals 13 residues. J was trimmed by 4 bases and V by 3 bases; bases with no gene match: 1. The germline V gene has CDR1 MNHEY and CDR2 SMNVEV (reference sequence). The CDR3 sequence is CASSFDRADTQYF. CDR3 sequence (DNA): TGTGCCAGCAGTTTCGACAGGGCAGATACGCAGTATTTT.

This clonotype appeared once. V is TRBV2 and J is TRBJ1-6; no definite D call. The CDR3 has 16 residues. Looked up from germline, CDR1 is SNHLY and CDR2 is FYNNEI. The V gene lost 3 bases and the J gene lost 0 bases, with 9 bases spanning the gap. The CDR3 nucleotides are TGTGCCAGCAGTGACGCCGTGAGCTCCTATAATTCACCCCTCCACTTT. It yields the protein CASSDAVSSYNSPLHF.